A few counts support the clone carrying this T cell receptor beta chain. The target antigen is unknown. The data derive from a study of CD8 T cells in ankylosing spondylitis. Whole-study findings and limits: Earlier literature documents some of the motif variants in reactive arthritis synovial fluid and blood. A TCR beta motif of roughly eight highly homologous variants appeared characteristic of ankylosing spondylitis blood.

CDR1 and CDR2 (germline): LGHNA, YSLEER. The CDR3 runs 17 residues. J lost 5 bases, V lost 0 bases, and 8 bases had no gene match. Quantitative 5'-RACE with molecular barcodes generated TCR beta libraries. TCRdb passed the 5' RACE reads through MiXCR, listing each CDR3 protein once. The table includes roughly 180,000 distinct CDR3 sequences, 8.5% to 10% detected once. The J gene is TRBJ2-1, the V gene TRBV4-3; TRBD2 matches at 9 bases. The receptor was derived from a female donor with ankylosing spondylitis or in good health (not recorded which). Sequencing was done on a sample of blood, either unsorted or a sorted T cell fraction (not recorded which). The chain's CDR3 is CASSQERGTSTHNEQFF. DNA of the CDR3: TGCGCCAGCAGCCAAGAGAGGGGGACTAGCACTCACAATGAGCAGTTCTTC.